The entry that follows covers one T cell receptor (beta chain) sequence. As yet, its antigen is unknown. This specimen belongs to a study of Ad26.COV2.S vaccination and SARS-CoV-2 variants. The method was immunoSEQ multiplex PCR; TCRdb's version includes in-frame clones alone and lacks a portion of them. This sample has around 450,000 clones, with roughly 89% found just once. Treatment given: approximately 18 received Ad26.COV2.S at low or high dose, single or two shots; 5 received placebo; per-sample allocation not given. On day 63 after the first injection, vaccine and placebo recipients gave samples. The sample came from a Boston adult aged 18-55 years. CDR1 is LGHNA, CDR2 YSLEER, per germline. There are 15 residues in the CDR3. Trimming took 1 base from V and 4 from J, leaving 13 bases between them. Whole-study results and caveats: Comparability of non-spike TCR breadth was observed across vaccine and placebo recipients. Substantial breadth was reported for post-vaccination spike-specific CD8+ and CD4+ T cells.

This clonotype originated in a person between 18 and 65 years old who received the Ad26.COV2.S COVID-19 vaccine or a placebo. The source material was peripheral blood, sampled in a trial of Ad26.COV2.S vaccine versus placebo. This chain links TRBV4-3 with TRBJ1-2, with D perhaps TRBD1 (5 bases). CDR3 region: CASSQGQDIGYGYTF. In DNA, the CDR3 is TGCGCCAGCAGCCAAGGCCAGGACATCGGCTATGGCTACACCTTC.